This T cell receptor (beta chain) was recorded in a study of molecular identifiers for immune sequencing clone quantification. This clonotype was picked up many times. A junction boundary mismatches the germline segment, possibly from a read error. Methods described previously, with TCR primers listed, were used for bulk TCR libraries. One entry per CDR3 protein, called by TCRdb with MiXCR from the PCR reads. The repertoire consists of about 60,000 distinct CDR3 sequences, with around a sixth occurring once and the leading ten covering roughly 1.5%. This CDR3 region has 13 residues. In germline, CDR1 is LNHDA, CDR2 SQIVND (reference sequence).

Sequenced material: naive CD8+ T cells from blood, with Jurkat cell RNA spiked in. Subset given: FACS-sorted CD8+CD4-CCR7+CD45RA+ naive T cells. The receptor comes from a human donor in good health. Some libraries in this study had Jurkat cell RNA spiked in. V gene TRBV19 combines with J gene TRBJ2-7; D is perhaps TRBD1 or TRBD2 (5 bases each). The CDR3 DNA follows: TGTGCCAGTAGTATTGGGGTAAGCCGGGACCAAATCTTC. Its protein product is CASSIGVSRDQIF.